The sample holds many counts of the clone carrying this T cell receptor (beta chain). Its specificity is unknown. This specimen comes from a study of T-cell memory formation after mild COVID-19. The wider study: The study found TCR clusters largely donor specific.

MiXCR, applied by TCRdb to the 5' RACE reads, yields one record per CDR3 protein. The table includes approximately 300,000 distinct CDR3 sequences, roughly 15% detected once. General observations from the study: Nothing showed for sure that second-wave clones peaking on day 37 were SARS-CoV-2 specific. Later expanders leaned toward CD4+, whereas clones contracting from day 15 to 85 were balanced CD4/CD8. Pre-infection memory harbored some responding clones, suggesting cross-reactive memory joined.

The receptor's source is a man aged 18 to 29 who had mild COVID-19 (a few samples of this study predate the infection). Cell type and time point are not known. The sequenced sample consisted of PBMCs or a T cell subset sorted from them (not recorded which).

This chain's CDR3 is CSAQPGQLLLYEQYV. CDR3 sequence (DNA): TGCAGTGCACAGCCGGGACAGCTCCTGCTCTACGAGCAGTACGTC. V usage is TRBV20-1 and J usage is TRBJ2-7; 7 bases fit TRBD1. Germline lookup yields CDR1 DFQATT and CDR2 SNEGSKA (reference sequence). The CDR3 totals 15 residues. The V and J ends lost 6 bases and 3 bases, in that order; junction bases with no gene match: 14.